A selection of T cell receptor beta chains follows, all from one sample in a study of cytomegalovirus exposure and HLA in healthy donors. Data came from immunoSEQ multiplex PCR; TCRdb stores just in-frame clones and leaves some out. The table lists some 160,000 clones, 80% to 90% of them singletons. Sequenced input: PBMCs. These receptors originate from a man aged 25-45 years in good health and CMV-seropositive. The CDR3 runs from the conserved cysteine through the conserved F or W. The D gene is left open where the match is weak. Clone size is shown for a subset of rows, as once, few, many or a class of expanded clone.

>.|.|TRBV7-3|TRBJ2-6
CASSLSAGSSGANVLTF
TGTGCCAGCAGCTTATCGGCAGGTAGCTCTGGGGCCAACGTCCTGACTTTC
>.|TRBD2|TRBV4-3|TRBJ2-3
CASSPVAGAPPDTQYF
TGCGCCAGCAGCCCTGTAGCGGGAGCCCCCCCCGATACGCAGTATTTT
>.|.|TRBV7-2|TRBJ2-2
CASSPRQPGNTGELFF
TGTGCCAGCAGCCCTCGGCAACCGGGGAACACCGGGGAGCTGTTTTTT
>.|TRBD2|TRBV11-2|TRBJ2-5
CASSSGLAGGQETQYF
TGTGCCAGCAGCTCCGGACTAGCGGGAGGGCAAGAGACCCAGTACTTC
>.|.|TRBV4-3|TRBJ1-4
CASSRTGTAEKLFF
TGCGCCAGCAGCCGAACAGGGACGGCCGAAAAACTGTTTTTT
>few|TRBD2|TRBV6-5|TRBJ2-2
CASSGAGESGELFF
TGTGCCAGCAGTGGAGCGGGAGAAAGCGGGGAGCTGTTTTTT
>.|TRBD1|TRBV5-1|TRBJ2-2
CASSSDRGVNTGELFF
TGCGCCAGCAGCTCGGACAGGGGGGTAAACACCGGGGAGCTGTTTTTT
>.|.|TRBV27|TRBJ1-2
CASSLTLGGSYTF
TGTGCCAGCAGTTTAACCCTTGGGGGGAGCTACACCTTC
>.|.|TRBV28|TRBJ1-3
CASSGDTIYF
TGTGCCAGCAGCGGGGACACCATATATTTT
>.|.|TRBV10-1|TRBJ2-3
CASSGPEDTQYF
TGCGCCAGCAGTGGGCCGGAGGATACGCAGTATTTT
>.|.|TRBV23-1|TRBJ2-3
CASSGDEYF
TGCGCCAGCAGCGGGGATGAGTATTTT
>.|.|TRBV4-2|TRBJ2-2
CASSQYPYGTNTGELFF
TGTGCCAGCAGCCAATACCCTTACGGGACGAACACCGGGGAGCTGTTTTTT
>few|.|TRBV7-9|TRBJ2-1
CASSVWTPTPNEQFF
TGTGCCAGCAGCGTTTGGACTCCAACCCCCAATGAGCAGTTCTTC
>.|.|TRBV7-8|TRBJ1-1
CASSLRWGGNTEAFF
TGTGCCAGCAGCCTTCGATGGGGGGGGAACACTGAAGCTTTCTTT
>.|TRBD1|TRBV18|TRBJ1-1
CASSADRVGTEAFF
TGTGCCAGCTCAGCGGACAGGGTCGGGACTGAAGCTTTCTTT
>few|TRBD1|TRBV4-3|TRBJ1-3
CASSQFRGQGGTGNTIYF
TGCGCCAGCAGCCAATTTCGCGGACAGGGAGGAACTGGAAACACCATATATTTT
>.|.|TRBV5-1|TRBJ1-5
CASSRGEGTSNQPQHF
TGTGCCAGCAGCCGGGGGGAGGGTACGAGCAATCAGCCCCAGCATTTT
>.|TRBD1|TRBV18|TRBJ1-2
CASSPGRLGGLPRNYGYTF
TGTGCCAGCTCACCAGGGAGGTTAGGGGGCTTACCAAGGAACTATGGCTACACCTTC
>.|TRBD2|TRBV7-3|TRBJ2-5
CASSRGRAQETQYF
TGTGCCAGCAGCCGCGGGAGGGCCCAAGAGACCCAGTACTTC
>.|TRBD1|TRBV27|TRBJ2-2
CASSRLGQGGLAGELFF
TGTGCCAGCAGCCGCCTGGGACAGGGCGGACTGGCCGGGGAGCTGTTTTTT
>.|.|TRBV5-6|TRBJ2-1
CASSLFGIYNEQFF
TGTGCCAGCAGCTTGTTCGGGATCTACAATGAGCAGTTCTTC
>.|TRBD1|TRBV5-8|TRBJ2-6
CASSYRDRASGANVLTF
TGTGCCAGCAGCTACCGGGACAGGGCTTCTGGGGCCAACGTCCTGACTTTC
>.|TRBD1|TRBV5-6|TRBJ2-1
CASSFGGRTGRSEQFF
TGTGCCAGCAGCTTTGGCGGAAGGACAGGCCGTAGTGAGCAGTTCTTC
>.|.|TRBV18|TRBJ1-5
CASSPQKGSNQPQHF
TGTGCCAGCTCACCTCAGAAGGGGAGCAATCAGCCCCAGCATTTT
>.|TRBD1|TRBV6-5|TRBJ2-7
CASRGGAGGRYEQYF
TGTGCCAGCAGGGGTGGGGCAGGGGGCAGATACGAGCAGTACTTC
>.|.|TRBV6-5|TRBJ2-6
CASSSGSSGANVLTF
TGTGCCAGCAGTTCTGGTAGCTCTGGGGCCAACGTCCTGACTTTC
>.|.|TRBV21-1|TRBJ2-3
CASILLAAVDTQYF
TGTGCCAGCATCCTCCTAGCAGCGGTAGATACGCAGTATTTT
>.|TRBD1|TRBV5-5|TRBJ1-2
CASSSLTGADVGGYTF
TGTGCCAGCAGCTCTCTGACAGGGGCGGATGTTGGTGGCTACACCTTC
>once|TRBD1|TRBV7-3|TRBJ1-1
CSSSLRSGTASEAFF
TGTTCCAGCAGCTTGAGGTCAGGGACAGCCTCTGAAGCTTTCTTT
>.|.|TRBV27|TRBJ1-1
CASSLQVMNTEAFF
TGTGCCAGCAGTTTACAGGTGATGAACACTGAAGCTTTCTTT
>.|TRBD2|TRBV7-9|TRBJ2-3
CASSLARGGVDTQYF
TGTGCCAGCAGCTTAGCGCGGGGGGGGGTAGATACGCAGTATTTT
>.|.|TRBV5-5|TRBJ2-7
CASSLLGLSYEQYF
TGTGCCAGCAGCTTGCTGGGGCTATCCTACGAGCAGTACTTC
>.|TRBD1|TRBV25-1|TRBJ2-7
CASSGPGTAYEQYF
TGTGCCAGCAGTGGCCCCGGGACAGCCTACGAGCAGTACTTC
>.|.|TRBV2|TRBJ1-1
CASSEVRVGSAEAFF
TGTGCCAGCAGTGAAGTTAGGGTCGGGAGCGCTGAAGCTTTCTTT
>.|TRBD2|TRBV5-1|TRBJ2-1
CASSLPGLAAPRGDQQFF
TGCGCCAGCAGCCTCCCGGGACTAGCGGCACCCCGAGGAGATCAGCAGTTCTTC
>.|TRBD1|TRBV27|TRBJ1-5
CASSLFSGGGSNQPQHF
TGTGCCAGCAGTTTATTTTCAGGGGGCGGTAGCAATCAGCCCCAGCATTTT
>.|.|TRBV21-1|TRBJ2-5
CASSFSTGFPAQETQYF
TGTGCCAGCAGCTTCTCGACCGGGTTCCCGGCCCAAGAGACCCAGTACTTC
>.|TRBD1|TRBV6-5|TRBJ2-3
CASSYPQGEGTDTQYF
TGTGCCAGCAGTTACCCGCAGGGGGAAGGCACAGATACGCAGTATTTT
>.|.|TRBV6-1|TRBJ2-7
CASRPRSETYEQYF
TGTGCCAGCAGACCCCGGAGCGAGACCTACGAGCAGTACTTC
>.|.|TRBV4-1|TRBJ1-5
CASSQDMGRPQHF
TGCGCCAGCAGCCAAGATATGGGGAGGCCCCAGCATTTT
>once|TRBD1|TRBV18|TRBJ2-1
CASSPGGTGMNEQFF
TGTGCCAGCTCACCAGGCGGGACAGGGATGAATGAGCAGTTCTTC
>.|TRBD2|TRBV7-3|TRBJ2-3
CASSLTPAGEGTDTQYF
TGTGCCAGCAGCTTAACTCCAGCGGGAGAGGGAACAGATACGCAGTATTTT
>.|TRBD2|TRBV7-2|TRBJ2-1
CASSFKRLAGGVNEQFF
TGTGCCAGCAGCTTCAAAAGACTAGCGGGAGGGGTAAATGAGCAGTTCTTC
>.|.|TRBV7-2|TRBJ1-2
CASSSLSGVYGYTF
TGTGCCAGCAGCTCGCTTTCAGGGGTATACGGCTACACCTTC
>.|TRBD2|TRBV2|TRBJ2-1
CASSATSGRSSAYNEQFF
TGTGCCAGCAGCGCGACTAGCGGGAGGTCAAGCGCCTACAATGAGCAGTTCTTC
>.|.|TRBV4-1|TRBJ2-3
CASRTATSTDTQYF
TGCGCCAGCCGGACAGCGACGAGCACAGATACGCAGTATTTT
>.|TRBD1|TRBV6-1|TRBJ1-2
CASSKTGVHGYTF
TGTGCCAGCAGTAAGACAGGGGTCCATGGCTACACCTTC
>.|.|TRBV7-8|TRBJ1-1
CASSSRTAEAFF
TGTGCCAGCAGCTCGAGGACAGCTGAAGCTTTCTTT
>.|TRBD1|TRBV9|TRBJ1-2
CASSVDGDRGFGYTF
TGTGCCAGCAGCGTAGATGGGGACAGGGGATTCGGCTACACCTTC
>.|.|TRBV10-3|TRBJ2-1
CAISPGSNEQFF
TGTGCCATCAGTCCCGGTAGTAATGAGCAGTTCTTC
>.|TRBD1|TRBV5-1|TRBJ2-5
CASRRDRGPQETQYF
TGCGCCAGCAGGCGGGACAGGGGCCCCCAAGAGACCCAGTACTTC
>.|.|TRBV6-5|TRBJ1-2
CASSYTGGDYGYTF
TGTGCCAGCAGTTACACGGGGGGGGACTATGGCTACACCTTC
>once|.|TRBV5-1|TRBJ2-4
CASSSQGLGAKNIQYF
TGCGCCAGCAGCTCACAGGGTCTTGGGGCCAAAAACATTCAGTACTTC
>.|.|TRBV7-9|TRBJ1-2
CASSLVAVPGGYTF
TGTGCCAGCAGCTTAGTGGCAGTGCCAGGCGGCTACACCTTC